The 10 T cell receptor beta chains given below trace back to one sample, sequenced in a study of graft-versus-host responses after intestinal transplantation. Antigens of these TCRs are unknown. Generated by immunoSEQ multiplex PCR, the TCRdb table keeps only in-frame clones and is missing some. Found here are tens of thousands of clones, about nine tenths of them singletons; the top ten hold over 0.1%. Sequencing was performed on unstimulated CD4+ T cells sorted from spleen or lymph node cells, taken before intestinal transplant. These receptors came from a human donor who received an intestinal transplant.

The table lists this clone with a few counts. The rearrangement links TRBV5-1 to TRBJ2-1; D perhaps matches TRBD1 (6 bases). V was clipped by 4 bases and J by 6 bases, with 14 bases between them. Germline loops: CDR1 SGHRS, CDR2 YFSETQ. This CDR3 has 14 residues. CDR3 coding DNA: TGCGCCAGCAGCCCCCAGGGGCAAGGCAATGAGCAGTTCTTC. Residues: CASSPQGQGNEQFF.

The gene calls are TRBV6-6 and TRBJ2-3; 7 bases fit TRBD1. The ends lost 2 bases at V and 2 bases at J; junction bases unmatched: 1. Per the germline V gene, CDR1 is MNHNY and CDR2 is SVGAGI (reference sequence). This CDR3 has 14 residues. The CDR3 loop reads CASSYRGPTDTQYF. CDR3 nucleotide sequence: TGTGCCAGCAGTTACAGGGGGCCCACAGATACGCAGTATTTT.

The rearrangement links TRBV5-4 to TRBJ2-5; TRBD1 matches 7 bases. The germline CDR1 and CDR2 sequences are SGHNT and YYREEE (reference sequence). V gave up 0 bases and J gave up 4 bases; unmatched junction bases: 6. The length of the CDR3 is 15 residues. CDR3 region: CASSLAGGGGETQYF. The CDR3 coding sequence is TGTGCCAGCAGCTTGGCAGGGGGTGGGGGAGAGACCCAGTACTTC.

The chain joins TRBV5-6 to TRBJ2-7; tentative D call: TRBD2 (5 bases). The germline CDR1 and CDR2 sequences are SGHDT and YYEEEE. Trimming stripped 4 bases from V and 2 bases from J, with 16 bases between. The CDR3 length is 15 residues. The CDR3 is CASSAGMKLTYEQYF. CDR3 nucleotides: TGTGCCAGCAGCGCCGGGATGAAACTAACCTACGAGCAGTACTTC.

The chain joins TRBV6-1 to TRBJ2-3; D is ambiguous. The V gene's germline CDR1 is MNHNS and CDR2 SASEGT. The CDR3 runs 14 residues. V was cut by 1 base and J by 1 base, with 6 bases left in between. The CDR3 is CASSEGLGTDTQYF. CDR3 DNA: TGTGCCAGCAGTGAAGGTTTAGGCACAGATACGCAGTATTTT.

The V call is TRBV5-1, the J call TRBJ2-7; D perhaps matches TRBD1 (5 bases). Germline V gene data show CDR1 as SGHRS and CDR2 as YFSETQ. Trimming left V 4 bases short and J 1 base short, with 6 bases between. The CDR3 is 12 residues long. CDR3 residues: CASSPGSYEQYF. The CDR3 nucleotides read TGCGCCAGCAGCCCAGGGTCCTACGAGCAGTACTTC.

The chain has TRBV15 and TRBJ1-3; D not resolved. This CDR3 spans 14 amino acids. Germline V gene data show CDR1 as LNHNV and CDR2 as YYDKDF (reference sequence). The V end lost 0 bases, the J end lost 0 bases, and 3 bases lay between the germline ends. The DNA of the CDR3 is TGTGCCACCAGCAGAGATAACTCTGGAAACACCATATATTTT. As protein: CATSRDNSGNTIYF.

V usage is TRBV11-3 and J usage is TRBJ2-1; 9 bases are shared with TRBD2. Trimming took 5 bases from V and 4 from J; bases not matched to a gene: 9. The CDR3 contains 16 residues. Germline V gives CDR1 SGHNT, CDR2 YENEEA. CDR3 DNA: TGTGCCAGCAGCCCCAATAGCGGGGGCCAATACAATGAGCAGTTCTTC. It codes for CASSPNSGGQYNEQFF. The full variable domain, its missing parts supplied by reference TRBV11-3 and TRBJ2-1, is EAGVVQSPRYKIIEKKQPVAFWCNPISGHNTLYWYLQNLGQGPELLIRYENEEAVDDSQLPKDRFSAERLKGVDSTLKIQPAELGDSAVYLCASSPNSGGQYNEQFFGPGTRLTVL.

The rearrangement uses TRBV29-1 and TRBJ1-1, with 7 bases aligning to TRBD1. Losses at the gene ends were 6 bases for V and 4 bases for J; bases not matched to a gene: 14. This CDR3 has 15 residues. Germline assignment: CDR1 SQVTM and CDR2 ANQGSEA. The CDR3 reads CSVTPAGQMGTEAFF. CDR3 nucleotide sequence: TGCAGCGTAACTCCCGCGGGACAGATGGGCACTGAAGCTTTCTTT.

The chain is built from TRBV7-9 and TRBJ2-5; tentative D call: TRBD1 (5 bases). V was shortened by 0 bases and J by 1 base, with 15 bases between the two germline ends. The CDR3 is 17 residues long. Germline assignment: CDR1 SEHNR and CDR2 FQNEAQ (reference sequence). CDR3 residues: CASSLARQGTRQETQYF. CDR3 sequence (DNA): TGTGCCAGCAGCTTAGCGAGGCAGGGAACTCGCCAAGAGACCCAGTACTTC.